This TCR beta chain is from a study of blood T cell repertoires in COVID-19. Method: immunoSEQ multiplex PCR; TCRdb's copy keeps in-frame clones and lacks some. Of under 500,000 clones listed, nearly 90% are singletons. V was trimmed by 4 bases and J by 15 bases, leaving 24 bases between them. Germline V lookup: CDR1 MNHEY, CDR2 SVGAGI. This CDR3 is 15 amino acids long. The receptor comes from a woman aged 18 to 35 with acute COVID-19. Sequenced: PBMCs or T cells enriched from blood (not recorded which). This chain links TRBV6-5 with TRBJ1-4, with D perhaps TRBD1 (6 bases). The CDR3 DNA sequence: TGTGCCAGCAGTTCTTCACCTACAGGGCCCAAGGGCTTGTTTTTT. Translating it yields CASSSSPTGPKGLFF.